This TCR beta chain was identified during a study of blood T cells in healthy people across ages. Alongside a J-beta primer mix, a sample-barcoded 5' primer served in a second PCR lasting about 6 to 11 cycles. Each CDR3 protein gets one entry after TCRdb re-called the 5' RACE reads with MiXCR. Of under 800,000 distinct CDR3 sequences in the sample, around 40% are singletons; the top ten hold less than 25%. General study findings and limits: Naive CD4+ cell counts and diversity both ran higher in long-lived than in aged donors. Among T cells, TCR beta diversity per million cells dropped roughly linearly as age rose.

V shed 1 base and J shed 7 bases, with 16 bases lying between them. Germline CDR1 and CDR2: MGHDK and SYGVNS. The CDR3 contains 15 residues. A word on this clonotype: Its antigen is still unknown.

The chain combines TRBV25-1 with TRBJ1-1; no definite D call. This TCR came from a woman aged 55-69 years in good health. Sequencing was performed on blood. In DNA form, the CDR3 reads TGTGCCAGCAGTGAATCGGCGAAATCTCGGGGTGAAGCTTTCTTT. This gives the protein CASSESAKSRGEAFF.